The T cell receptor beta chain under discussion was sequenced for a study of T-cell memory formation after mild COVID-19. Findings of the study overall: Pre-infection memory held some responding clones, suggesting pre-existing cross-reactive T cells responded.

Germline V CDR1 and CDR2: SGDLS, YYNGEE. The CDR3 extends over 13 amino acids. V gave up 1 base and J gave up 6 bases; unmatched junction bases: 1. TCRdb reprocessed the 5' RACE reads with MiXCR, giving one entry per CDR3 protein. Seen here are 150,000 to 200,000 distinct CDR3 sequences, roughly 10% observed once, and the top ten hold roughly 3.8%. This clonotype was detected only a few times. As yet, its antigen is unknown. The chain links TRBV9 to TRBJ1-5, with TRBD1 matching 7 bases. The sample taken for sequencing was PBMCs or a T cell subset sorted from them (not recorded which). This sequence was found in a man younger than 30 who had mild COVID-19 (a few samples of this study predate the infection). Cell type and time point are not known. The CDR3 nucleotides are TGTGCCAGCAGCGTACAGGGGGGTCAGCCCCAGCATTTT. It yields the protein CASSVQGGQPQHF. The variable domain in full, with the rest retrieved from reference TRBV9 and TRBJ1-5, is DSGVTQTPKHLITATGQRVTLRCSPRSGDLSVYWYQQSLDQGLQFLIQYYNGEERAKGNILERFSAQQFPDLHSELNLSSLELGDSALYFCASSVQGGQPQHFGDGTRLSIL.